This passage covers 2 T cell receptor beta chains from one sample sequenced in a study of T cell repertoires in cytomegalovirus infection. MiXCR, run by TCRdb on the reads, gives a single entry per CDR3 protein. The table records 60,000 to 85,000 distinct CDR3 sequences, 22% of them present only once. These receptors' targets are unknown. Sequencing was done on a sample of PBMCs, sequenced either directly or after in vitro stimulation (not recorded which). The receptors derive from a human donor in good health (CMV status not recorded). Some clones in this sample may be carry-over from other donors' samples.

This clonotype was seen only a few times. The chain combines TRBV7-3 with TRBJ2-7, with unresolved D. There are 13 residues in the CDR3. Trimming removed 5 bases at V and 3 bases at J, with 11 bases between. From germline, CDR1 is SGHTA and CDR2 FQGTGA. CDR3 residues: CASSPNSRYEQYF. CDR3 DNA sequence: TGTGCCAGCAGCCCCAATTCGCGCTACGAGCAGTACTTC.

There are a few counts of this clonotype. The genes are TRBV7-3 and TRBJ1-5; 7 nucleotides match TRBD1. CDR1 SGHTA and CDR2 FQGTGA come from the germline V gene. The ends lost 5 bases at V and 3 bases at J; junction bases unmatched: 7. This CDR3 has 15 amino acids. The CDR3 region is CASSLGTEVNQPQHF. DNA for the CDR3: TGTGCCAGCAGCCTTGGGACAGAAGTCAATCAGCCCCAGCATTTT. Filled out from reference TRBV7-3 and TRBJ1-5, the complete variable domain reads GAGVSQTPSNKVTEKGKYVELRCDPISGHTALYWYRQSLGQGPEFLIYFQGTGAADDSGLPNDRFFAVRPEGSVSTLKIQRTERGDSAVYLCASSLGTEVNQPQHFGDGTRLSIL.